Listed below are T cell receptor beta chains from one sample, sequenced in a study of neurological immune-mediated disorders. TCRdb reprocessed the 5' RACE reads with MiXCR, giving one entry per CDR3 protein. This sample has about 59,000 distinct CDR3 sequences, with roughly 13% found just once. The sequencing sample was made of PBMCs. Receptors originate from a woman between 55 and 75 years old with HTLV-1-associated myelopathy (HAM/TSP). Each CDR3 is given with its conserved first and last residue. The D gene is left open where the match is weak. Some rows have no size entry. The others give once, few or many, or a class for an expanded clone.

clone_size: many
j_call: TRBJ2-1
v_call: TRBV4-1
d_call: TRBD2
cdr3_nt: TGCGCCAGCAGCCAAGATCCTCGGGGGAGGGGCTCCTACAATGAGCAGTTCTTC
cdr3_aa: CASSQDPRGRGSYNEQFF

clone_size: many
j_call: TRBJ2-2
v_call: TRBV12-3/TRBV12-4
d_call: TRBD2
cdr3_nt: TGTGCCAGCAGTCCCCGGGGCCTAGCGGGAGGGAACACCGGGGAGCTGTTTTTT
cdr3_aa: CASSPRGLAGGNTGELFF

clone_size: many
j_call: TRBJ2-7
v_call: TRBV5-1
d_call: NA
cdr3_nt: TGCGCCAGCAGCCCCGGAGGCAGGGCCTACGAGCAGTACTTC
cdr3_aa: CASSPGGRAYEQYF

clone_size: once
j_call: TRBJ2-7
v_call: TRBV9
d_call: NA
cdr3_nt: TGTGCCAGCAGCGTAGCGTACAGCTCCTACGAGCAATACTTC
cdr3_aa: CASSVAYSSYEQYF

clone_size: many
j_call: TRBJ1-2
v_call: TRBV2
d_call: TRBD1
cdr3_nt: TGTGCCAGCAGAGGGACAGGACAAGTCTATGGCTACACCTTC
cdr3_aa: CASRGTGQVYGYTF

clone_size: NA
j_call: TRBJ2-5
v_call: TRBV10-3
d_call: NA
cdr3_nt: TGTGCCATCAGTGAGTCTAAGGGGAGAGGGGAGGAGACCCAGTACTTC
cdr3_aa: CAISESKGRGEETQYF

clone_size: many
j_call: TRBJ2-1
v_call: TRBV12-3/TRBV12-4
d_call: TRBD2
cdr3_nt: TGTGCCAGCAGTTTAGCAGGACTAGCGGGCAATGAGCAGTTCTTC
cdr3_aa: CASSLAGLAGNEQFF

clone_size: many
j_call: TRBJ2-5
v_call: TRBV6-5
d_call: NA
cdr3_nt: TGTGCCAGCAGTTACAGGGGCGCGAGGGCGGAGACCCAGTACTTC
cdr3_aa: CASSYRGARAETQYF

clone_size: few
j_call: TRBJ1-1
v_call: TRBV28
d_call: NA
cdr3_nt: TGTGCCAGCAGAATTTTCTCCGGACAGACGAACACTGAAGCTTTCTTT
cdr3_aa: CASRIFSGQTNTEAFF

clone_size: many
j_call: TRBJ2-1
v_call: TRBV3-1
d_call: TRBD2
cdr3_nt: TGTGCCAGCAGCCAAGATAGACTAGCATTACGATTCTTC
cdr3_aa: CASSQDRLALRFF

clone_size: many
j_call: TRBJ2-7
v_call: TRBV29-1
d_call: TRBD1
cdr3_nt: TGCAGCGTTGTGGAGACAGGGGTCTACGAGCAGTACTTC
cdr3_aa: CSVVETGVYEQYF

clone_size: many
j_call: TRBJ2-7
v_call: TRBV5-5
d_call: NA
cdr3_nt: TGTGCCAGCAGCTTGGCTGGACAGCTACACTACGAGCAGTACTTC
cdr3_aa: CASSLAGQLHYEQYF

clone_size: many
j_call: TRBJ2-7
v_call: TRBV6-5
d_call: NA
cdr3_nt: TGTGCCAGCAGTTACGTGGGTTCCTACGAGCAGTACTTC
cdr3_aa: CASSYVGSYEQYF

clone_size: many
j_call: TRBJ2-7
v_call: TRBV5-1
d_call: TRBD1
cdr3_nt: TGCGCCAGCAGCAAACGCCGGGACAGTCAATACGAGCAGTACTTC
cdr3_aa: CASSKRRDSQYEQYF

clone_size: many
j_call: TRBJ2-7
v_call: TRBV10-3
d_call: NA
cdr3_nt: TGTGCCATCTGGACTGAGGGAGAGGAGCAGTACTTC
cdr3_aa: CAIWTEGEEQYF

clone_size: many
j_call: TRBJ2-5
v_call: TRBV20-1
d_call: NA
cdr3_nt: TGCAGTGCTGGTGACTCTGGGGGCAGGAAGACCCAGTACTTC
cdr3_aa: CSAGDSGGRKTQYF

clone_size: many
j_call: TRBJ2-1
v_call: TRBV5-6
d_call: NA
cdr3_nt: TGTGCCAGCAGCTACTACCGTTGGTGGGAGCATTTCAATGAGCAGTTCTTC
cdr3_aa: CASSYYRWWEHFNEQFF

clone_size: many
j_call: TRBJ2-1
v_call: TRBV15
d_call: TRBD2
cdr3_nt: TGTGCCACCTCCCGCGGGAGGAGATCCTACAATGAGCAGTTCTTC
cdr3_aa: CATSRGRRSYNEQFF

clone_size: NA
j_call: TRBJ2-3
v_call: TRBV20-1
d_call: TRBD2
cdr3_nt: TGCAGTGTCGGGACTAGCGGGAATCTAGATACGCAGTATTTT
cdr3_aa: CSVGTSGNLDTQYF

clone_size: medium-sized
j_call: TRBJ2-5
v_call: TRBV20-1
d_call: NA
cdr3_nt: TGCAGTGCTAGTCTGCGGGAAGGGGGAGAGACCCAGTACTTC
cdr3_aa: CSASLREGGETQYF

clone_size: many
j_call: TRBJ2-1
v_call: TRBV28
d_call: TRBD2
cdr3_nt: TGTGCCAGCAACGTCAGCGGGAGACCACAAAACAATGAGCAGTTCTTC
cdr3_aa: CASNVSGRPQNNEQFF

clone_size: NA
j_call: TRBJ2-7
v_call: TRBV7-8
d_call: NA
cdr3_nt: TGTGCCAGCCTTAGGGTTGGGGGAACCTACGAGCAGTACTTC
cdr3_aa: CASLRVGGTYEQYF

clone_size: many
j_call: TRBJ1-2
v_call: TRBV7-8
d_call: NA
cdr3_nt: TGTGCCAGCAGCCCCACCGGGACAAATTATGGCTACACCTTC
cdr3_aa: CASSPTGTNYGYTF

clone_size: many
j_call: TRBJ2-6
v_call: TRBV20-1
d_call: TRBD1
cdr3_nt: TGCAGTGCCCCGGACAGGGCTTCTGGGGCCAACGTCCTGACTTTC
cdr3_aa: CSAPDRASGANVLTF

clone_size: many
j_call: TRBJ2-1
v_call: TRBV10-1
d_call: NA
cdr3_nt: TGCGCCAGCAGTGAGTCACCCGCGAATGAGCAGTTCTTC
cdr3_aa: CASSESPANEQFF

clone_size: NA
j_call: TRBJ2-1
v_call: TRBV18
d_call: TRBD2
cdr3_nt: TGTGCCAGCTCACCATCGACTAGCGGGAAAAATGAGCAGTTCTTC
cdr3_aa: CASSPSTSGKNEQFF

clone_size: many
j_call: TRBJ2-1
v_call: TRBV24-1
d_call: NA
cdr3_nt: TGTGCCACCAGTGATCGGTCTGGGGGCTCCTACAATGAGCAGTTCTTC
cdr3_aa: CATSDRSGGSYNEQFF

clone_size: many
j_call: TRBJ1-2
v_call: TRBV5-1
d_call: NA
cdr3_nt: TGCGCCAGCAGCCAAGGACGGGAGTATGGCTACACCTTC
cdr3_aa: CASSQGREYGYTF

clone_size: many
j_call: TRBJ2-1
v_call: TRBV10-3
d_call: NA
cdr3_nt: TGTGCCATCAGCCGGGCAGCAGAATCCAATGAGCAGTTCTTC
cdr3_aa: CAISRAAESNEQFF

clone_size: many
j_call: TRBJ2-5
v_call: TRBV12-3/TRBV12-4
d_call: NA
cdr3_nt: TGTGCCAGCAGTTCCCACGACAGGAACCTAGAGACCCAGTACTTC
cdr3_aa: CASSSHDRNLETQYF

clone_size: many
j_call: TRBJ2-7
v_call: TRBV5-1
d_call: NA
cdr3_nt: TGCGCCAGCATCCTCTACGAGCAGTACTTC
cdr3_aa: CASILYEQYF

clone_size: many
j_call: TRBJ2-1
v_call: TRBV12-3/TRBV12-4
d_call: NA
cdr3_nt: TGTGCCAGCCGCCGGAGCGGGCCGTACAATGAGCAGTTCTTC
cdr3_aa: CASRRSGPYNEQFF

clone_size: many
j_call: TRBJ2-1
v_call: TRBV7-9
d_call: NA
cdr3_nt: TGTGCCAGCAGCACCCCTGCGAACTCCTACAATGAGCAGTTCTTC
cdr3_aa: CASSTPANSYNEQFF

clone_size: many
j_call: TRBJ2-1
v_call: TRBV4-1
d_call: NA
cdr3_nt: TGCGCCAGCAGCCAAGTAGATCTAGTGACCTACAATGAGCAGTTCTTC
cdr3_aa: CASSQVDLVTYNEQFF

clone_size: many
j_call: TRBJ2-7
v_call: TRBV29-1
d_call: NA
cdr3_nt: TGCAGCGCCATGAATCGTACAGGGTTTCAAAGCTCCTACGAGCAGTACTTC
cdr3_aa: CSAMNRTGFQSSYEQYF

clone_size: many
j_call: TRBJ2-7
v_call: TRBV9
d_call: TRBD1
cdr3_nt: TGTGCCAGCAGCGTAGGGGACAGGGTCGACGAGCAGTACTTC
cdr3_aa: CASSVGDRVDEQYF

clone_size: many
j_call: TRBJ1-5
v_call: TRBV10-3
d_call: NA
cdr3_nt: TGTGCCATCAGCCCAGGGAGTCAGCCCCAGCATTTT
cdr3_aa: CAISPGSQPQHF

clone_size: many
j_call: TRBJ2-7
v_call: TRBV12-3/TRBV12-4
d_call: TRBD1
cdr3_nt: TGTGCCAGCACCGCGGACAGGCGAACCTACGAGCAGTACTTC
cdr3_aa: CASTADRRTYEQYF

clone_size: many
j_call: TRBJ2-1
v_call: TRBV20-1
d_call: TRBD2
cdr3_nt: TGCAGTGCTAGCGGGACTAGCGCCGATGAGCAGTTCTTC
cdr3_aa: CSASGTSADEQFF

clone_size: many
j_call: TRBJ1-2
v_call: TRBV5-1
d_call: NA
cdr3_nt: TGCGCCAGCAGCTTGCATGGGGGTGGCTACACCTTC
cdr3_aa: CASSLHGGGYTF

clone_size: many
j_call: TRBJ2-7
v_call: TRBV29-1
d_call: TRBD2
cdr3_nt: TGCAGCGTGGAAGTGGGACTAGCGGGAGCGAACGAGCAGTACTTC
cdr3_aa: CSVEVGLAGANEQYF

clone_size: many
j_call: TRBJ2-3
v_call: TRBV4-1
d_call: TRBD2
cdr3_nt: TGCGCCAGCAGCCAACTTCTAGCGGGAGTAGCAGATACGCAGTATTTT
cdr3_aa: CASSQLLAGVADTQYF

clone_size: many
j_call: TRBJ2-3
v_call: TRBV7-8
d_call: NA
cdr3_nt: TGTGCCAGCAGCTTATTGTCTAGCACAGATACGCAGTATTTT
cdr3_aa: CASSLLSSTDTQYF

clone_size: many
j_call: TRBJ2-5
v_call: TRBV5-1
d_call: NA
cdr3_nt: TGCGCCAGCAGCTTGGTTCTAGCAGGGGCGGAGACCCAGTACTTC
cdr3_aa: CASSLVLAGAETQYF

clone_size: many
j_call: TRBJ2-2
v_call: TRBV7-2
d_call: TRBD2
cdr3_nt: TGTGCCAGCAGCTTAGCAGCGGGAGGCGGAGGCACCGGGGAGCTGTTTTTT
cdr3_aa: CASSLAAGGGGTGELFF

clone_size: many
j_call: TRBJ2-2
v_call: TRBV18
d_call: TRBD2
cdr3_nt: TGTGCCAGCTCGGACAAGACTAGCAGGAACACCGGGGAGCTGTTTTTT
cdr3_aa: CASSDKTSRNTGELFF

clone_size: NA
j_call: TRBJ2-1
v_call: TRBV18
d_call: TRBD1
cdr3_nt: TGTGCCAGCTCACCACTATTTTCTGGGACAGGGGAGTTGGAGCAGTTCTTC
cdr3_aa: CASSPLFSGTGELEQFF

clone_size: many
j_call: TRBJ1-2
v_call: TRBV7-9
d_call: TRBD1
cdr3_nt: TGTGCCAGCAGCTTGGAGGGGGCCGCCTCTATGGGCTACACCTTC
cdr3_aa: CASSLEGAASMGYTF

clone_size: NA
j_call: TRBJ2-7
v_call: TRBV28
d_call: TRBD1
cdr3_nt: TGTGCCAGCAGTCGCTCCGGGACAGACTACGAGCAGTACTTC
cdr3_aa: CASSRSGTDYEQYF

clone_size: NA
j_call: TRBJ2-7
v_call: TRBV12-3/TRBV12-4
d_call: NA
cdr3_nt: TGTGCCAGCAGTTTAGGACGGAAATACGAGCAGTACTTC
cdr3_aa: CASSLGRKYEQYF